A selection of T cell receptor beta chains follows, all from one sample in a study of control samples from healthy donors and cancer patients. Using immunoSEQ multiplex PCR, the repertoire was profiled, and TCRdb retains in-frame clones only, with some absent. Of 150,000 to 200,000 clones listed, approximately 90% were seen once; the top ten hold 12%. Sample: blood. The source is a man younger than 45 in good health. CDR3s include the opening cysteine and the closing phenylalanine or tryptophan. Fields, in order: clone size, J gene, D gene, V gene, CDR3 DNA, CDR3 protein. D genes are given only for firm matches. Size values are once, few and many counts, or a class for expanded clones, and some rows have none.

- TRBJ2-1 - TRBV24-1 TGTGCCACCAGTCCCAATACTCAGGTTGAGCAGTTCTTC CATSPNTQVEQFF
- TRBJ2-1 TRBD2 TRBV11-2 TGTGCCAGCAGCTCCCTCTTACTAGCGGATTCCTACAATGAACAGTTCTTC CASSSLLLADSYNEQFF
- TRBJ2-5 TRBD1 TRBV18 TGTGCCAGCTCACCGACGGGACAGGGACGTCAAGAGACCCAGTACTTC CASSPTGQGRQETQYF
- TRBJ2-5 TRBD2 TRBV7-7 TGTGCCAGCAGCCCCGACCTAGCGGGTGTTAGGAAAGAGACCCAGTACTTC CASSPDLAGVRKETQYF
once TRBJ2-5 - TRBV7-2 TGTGCCAGCAGCTTAGTGCGCCAGGGGGAGACCCAGTACTTC CASSLVRQGETQYF
- TRBJ1-3 - TRBV15 TGTGCCACCAGCTGGTACAGCTCTGGAAACACCATATATTTT CATSWYSSGNTIYF
- TRBJ1-5 - TRBV6-5 TGTGCCAGCAGTACCCTGGTAGCTCAGCCCCAGCATTTT CASSTLVAQPQHF
- TRBJ2-1 - TRBV4-3 TGCGCCAGCAGCCAAGATCGAGGGCTGAATGAGCAGTTCTTC CASSQDRGLNEQFF
- TRBJ1-2 - TRBV24-1 TGTGCCACCAGTGACAAGTCCCAGTCGGGCGGCGGACGGTATGGCTACACCTTC CATSDKSQSGGGRYGYTF
once TRBJ1-5 - TRBV12-3/TRBV12-4 TGTGCCAGCAGTGCCGAGGGGCCCCAGCATTTT CASSAEGPQHF
- TRBJ1-5 TRBD1 TRBV6-2/TRBV6-3 TGTGCCAGCAGTTGGGACAGGCCAAATCAGCCCCAGCATTTT CASSWDRPNQPQHF
- TRBJ2-3 TRBD1 TRBV4-1 TGCGCCAGCAGCCAAGATTGGGTGGGACAGGGGGTAAGAGATACGCAGTATTTT CASSQDWVGQGVRDTQYF
- TRBJ2-1 TRBD2 TRBV9 TGTGCCAGCAGCTCCCTAGCGGGAGCATCCTCCTACAATGAGCAGTTCTTC CASSSLAGASSYNEQFF
- TRBJ2-2 - TRBV2 TGTGCCAGCAGTGTTCGGGGGCCGAACACCGGGGAGCTGTTTTTT CASSVRGPNTGELFF
- TRBJ2-5 TRBD2 TRBV9 TGTGCCAGCAGCGGAATAGGGACTAGCGGGACAGAGACCCAGTACTTC CASSGIGTSGTETQYF
once TRBJ1-1 - TRBV6-5 TGTGCCAGCAATCCTGGGAGGGTCGCCACTGAAGCTTTCTTT CASNPGRVATEAFF
- TRBJ2-3 - TRBV27 TGTGCCAGCAGAGGGGATACGCAGTATTTT CASRGDTQYF
- TRBJ1-3 TRBD1 TRBV5-6 TGTGCCAGCAGCTTTACGACAGGGTATGGAAACACCATATATTTT CASSFTTGYGNTIYF
- TRBJ1-2 - TRBV4-1 TGCGCCAGCAGCCAAGTGGGGTTGTTGGGTGGCTACACCTTC CASSQVGLLGGYTF
- TRBJ1-1 - TRBV19 TGTGCCAGTAGTAAGGTGGACACTGAAGCTTTCTTT CASSKVDTEAFF